This TCR beta chain derives from a study of T-cell memory formation after mild COVID-19. This clonotype was seen only a few times. The antigen remains undetermined. TCRdb reprocessed the 5' RACE reads with MiXCR, giving one entry per CDR3 protein. The sample shows over 350,000 distinct CDR3 sequences, more than 20% of them seen only once. Findings and caveats of the study: A second wave expanding day 15 to 37 was CD4+-biased; contracting clones were balanced.

With 6 bases removed from V and 0 bases from J, the gap between germline ends came to 8 bases. The germline CDR1 and CDR2 sequences are SEHNR and FQNEAQ (reference sequence). The CDR3 sequence is 13 residues long. This rearrangement joins TRBV7-9 to TRBJ2-5; D is ambiguous. Sequencing used PBMCs or a T cell subset sorted from them (not recorded which). This TCR came from an adult woman who had mild COVID-19 (a few samples of this study predate the infection). Cell type and time point are not known. DNA of the CDR3: TGTGCCAGCAGTTCAGACAACCAAGAGACCCAGTACTTC. Its translation: CASSSDNQETQYF.